This TCR beta chain derives from a study of blood T cell repertoires in COVID-19. TCRdb's copy holds only in-frame clones and misses some; the assay was immunoSEQ multiplex PCR. Altogether about 250,000 clones are present, about 86% being singletons, with the ten largest covering 1.2% to 1.5%. V was cut by 7 bases and J by 2 bases, with 7 bases left in between. This CDR3 is 12 amino acids long. CDR1 and CDR2 from the germline V gene are MDHEN and SYDVKM. Sequenced input: peripheral blood. This receptor was taken from a man older than 75 with acute or convalescent COVID-19. The J gene is TRBJ2-3, the V gene TRBV28; D not resolved. In DNA form, the CDR3 reads TGTGCCAGCACCCTTAACACAGATACGCAGTATTTT. Amino acid sequence: CASTLNTDTQYF.